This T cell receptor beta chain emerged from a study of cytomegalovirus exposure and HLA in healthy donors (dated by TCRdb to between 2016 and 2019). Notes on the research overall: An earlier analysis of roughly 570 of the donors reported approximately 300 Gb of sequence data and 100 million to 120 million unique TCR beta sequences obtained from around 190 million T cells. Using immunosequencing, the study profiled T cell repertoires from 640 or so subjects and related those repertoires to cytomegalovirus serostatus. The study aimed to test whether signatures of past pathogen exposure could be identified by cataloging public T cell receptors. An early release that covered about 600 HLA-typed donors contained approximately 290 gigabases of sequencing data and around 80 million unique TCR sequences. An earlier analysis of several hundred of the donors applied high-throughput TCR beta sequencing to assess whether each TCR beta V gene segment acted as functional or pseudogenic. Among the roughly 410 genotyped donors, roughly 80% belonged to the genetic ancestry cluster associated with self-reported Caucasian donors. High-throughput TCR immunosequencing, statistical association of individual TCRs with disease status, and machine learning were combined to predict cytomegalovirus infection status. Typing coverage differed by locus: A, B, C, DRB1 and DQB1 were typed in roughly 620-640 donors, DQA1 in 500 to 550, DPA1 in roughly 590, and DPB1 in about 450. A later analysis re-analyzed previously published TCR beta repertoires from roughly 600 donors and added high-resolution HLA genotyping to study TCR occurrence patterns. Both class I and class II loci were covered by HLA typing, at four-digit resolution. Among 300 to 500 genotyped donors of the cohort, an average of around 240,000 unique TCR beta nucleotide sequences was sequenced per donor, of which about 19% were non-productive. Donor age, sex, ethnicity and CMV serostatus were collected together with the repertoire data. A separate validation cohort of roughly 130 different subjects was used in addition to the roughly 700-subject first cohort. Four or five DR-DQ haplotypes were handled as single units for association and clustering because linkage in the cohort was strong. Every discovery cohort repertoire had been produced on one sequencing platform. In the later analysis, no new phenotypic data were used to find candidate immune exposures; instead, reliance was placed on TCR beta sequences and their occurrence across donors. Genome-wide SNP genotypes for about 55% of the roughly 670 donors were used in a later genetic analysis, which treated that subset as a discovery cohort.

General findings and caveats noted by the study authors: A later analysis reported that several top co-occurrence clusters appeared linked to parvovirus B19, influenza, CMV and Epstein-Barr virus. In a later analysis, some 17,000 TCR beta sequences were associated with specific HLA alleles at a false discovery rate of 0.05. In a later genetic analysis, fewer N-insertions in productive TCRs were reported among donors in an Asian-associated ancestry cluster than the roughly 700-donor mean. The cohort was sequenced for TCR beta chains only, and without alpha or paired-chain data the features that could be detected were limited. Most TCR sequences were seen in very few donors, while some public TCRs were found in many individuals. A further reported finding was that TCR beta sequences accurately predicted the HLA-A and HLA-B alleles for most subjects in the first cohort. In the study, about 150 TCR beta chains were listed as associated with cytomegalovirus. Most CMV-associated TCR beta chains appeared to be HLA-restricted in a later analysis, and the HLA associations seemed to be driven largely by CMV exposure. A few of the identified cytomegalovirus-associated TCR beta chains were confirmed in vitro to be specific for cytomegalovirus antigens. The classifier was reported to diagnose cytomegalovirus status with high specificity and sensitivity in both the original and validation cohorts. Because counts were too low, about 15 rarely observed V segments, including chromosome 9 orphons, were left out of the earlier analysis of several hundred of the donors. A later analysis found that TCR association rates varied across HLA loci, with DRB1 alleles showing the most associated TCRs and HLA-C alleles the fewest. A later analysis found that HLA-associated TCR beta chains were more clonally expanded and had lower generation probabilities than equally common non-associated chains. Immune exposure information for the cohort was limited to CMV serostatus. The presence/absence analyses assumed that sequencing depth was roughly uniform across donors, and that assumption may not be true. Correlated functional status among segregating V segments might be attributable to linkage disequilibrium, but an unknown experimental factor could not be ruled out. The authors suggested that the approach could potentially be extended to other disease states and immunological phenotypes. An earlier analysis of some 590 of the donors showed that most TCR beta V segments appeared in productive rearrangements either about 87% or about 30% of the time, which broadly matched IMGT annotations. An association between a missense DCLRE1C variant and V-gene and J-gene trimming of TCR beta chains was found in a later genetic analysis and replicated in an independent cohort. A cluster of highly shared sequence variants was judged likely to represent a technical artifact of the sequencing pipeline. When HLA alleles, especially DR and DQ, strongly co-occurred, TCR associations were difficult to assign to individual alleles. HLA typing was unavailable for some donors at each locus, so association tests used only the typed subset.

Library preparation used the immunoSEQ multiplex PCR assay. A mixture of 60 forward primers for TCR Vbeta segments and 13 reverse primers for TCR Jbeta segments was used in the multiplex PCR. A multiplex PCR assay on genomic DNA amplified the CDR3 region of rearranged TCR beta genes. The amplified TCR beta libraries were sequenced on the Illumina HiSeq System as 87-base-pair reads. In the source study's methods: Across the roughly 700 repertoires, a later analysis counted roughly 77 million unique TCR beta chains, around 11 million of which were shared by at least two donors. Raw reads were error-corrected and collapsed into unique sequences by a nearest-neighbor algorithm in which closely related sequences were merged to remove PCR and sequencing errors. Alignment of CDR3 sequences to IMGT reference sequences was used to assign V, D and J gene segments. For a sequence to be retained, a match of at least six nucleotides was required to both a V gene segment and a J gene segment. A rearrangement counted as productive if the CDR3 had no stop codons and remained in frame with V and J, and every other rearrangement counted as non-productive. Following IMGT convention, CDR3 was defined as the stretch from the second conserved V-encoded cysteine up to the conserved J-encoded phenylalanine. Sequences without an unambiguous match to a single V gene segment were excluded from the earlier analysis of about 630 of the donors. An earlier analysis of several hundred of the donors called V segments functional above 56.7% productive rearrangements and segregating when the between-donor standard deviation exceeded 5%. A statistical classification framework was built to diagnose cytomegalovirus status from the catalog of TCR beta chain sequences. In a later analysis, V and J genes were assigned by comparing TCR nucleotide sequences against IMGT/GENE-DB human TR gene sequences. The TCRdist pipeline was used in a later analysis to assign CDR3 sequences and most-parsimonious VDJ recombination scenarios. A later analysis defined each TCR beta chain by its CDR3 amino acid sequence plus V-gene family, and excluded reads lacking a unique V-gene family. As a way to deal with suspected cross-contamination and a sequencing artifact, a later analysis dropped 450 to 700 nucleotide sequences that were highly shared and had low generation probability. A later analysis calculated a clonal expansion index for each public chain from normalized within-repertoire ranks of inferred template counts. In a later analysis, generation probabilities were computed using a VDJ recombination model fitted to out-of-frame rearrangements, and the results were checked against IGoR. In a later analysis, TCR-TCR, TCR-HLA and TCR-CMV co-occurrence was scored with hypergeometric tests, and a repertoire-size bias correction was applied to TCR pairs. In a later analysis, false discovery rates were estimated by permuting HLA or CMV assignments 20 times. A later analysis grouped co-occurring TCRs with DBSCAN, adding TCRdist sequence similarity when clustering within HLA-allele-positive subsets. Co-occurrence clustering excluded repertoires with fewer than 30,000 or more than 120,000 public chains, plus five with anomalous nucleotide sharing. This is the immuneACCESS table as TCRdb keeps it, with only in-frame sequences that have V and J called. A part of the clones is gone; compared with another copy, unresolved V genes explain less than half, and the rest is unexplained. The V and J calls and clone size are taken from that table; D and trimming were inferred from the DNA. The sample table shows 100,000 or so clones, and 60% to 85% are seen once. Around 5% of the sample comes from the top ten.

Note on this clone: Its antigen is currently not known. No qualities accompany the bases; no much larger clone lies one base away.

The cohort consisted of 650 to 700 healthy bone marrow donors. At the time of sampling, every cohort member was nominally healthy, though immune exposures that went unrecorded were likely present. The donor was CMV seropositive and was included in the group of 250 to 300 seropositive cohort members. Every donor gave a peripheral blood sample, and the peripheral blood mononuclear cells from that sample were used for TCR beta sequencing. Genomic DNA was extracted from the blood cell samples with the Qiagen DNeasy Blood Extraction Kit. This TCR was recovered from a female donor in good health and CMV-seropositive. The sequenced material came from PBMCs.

The nucleotide sequence is given as TGTGCCACCGCGACCCGGGACCGCGGGAGGGCCCTCGGGAATGAGCAGTTCTTC. Its amino acids are CATATRDRGRALGNEQFF. This chain joins TRBV7-8 to TRBJ2-1; 9 bases in between match TRBD2. CDR1 SGHVS and CDR2 FQNEAQ are derived from the germline V gene. Inclusive of the bounding cysteine and phenylalanine, the CDR3 is 18 residues long. Only CDR3 DNA is held: 54 bases, read in frame from base 1. Compared with germline, V lacks 10 bases and J lacks 7 bases; bases without a gene match: 23.